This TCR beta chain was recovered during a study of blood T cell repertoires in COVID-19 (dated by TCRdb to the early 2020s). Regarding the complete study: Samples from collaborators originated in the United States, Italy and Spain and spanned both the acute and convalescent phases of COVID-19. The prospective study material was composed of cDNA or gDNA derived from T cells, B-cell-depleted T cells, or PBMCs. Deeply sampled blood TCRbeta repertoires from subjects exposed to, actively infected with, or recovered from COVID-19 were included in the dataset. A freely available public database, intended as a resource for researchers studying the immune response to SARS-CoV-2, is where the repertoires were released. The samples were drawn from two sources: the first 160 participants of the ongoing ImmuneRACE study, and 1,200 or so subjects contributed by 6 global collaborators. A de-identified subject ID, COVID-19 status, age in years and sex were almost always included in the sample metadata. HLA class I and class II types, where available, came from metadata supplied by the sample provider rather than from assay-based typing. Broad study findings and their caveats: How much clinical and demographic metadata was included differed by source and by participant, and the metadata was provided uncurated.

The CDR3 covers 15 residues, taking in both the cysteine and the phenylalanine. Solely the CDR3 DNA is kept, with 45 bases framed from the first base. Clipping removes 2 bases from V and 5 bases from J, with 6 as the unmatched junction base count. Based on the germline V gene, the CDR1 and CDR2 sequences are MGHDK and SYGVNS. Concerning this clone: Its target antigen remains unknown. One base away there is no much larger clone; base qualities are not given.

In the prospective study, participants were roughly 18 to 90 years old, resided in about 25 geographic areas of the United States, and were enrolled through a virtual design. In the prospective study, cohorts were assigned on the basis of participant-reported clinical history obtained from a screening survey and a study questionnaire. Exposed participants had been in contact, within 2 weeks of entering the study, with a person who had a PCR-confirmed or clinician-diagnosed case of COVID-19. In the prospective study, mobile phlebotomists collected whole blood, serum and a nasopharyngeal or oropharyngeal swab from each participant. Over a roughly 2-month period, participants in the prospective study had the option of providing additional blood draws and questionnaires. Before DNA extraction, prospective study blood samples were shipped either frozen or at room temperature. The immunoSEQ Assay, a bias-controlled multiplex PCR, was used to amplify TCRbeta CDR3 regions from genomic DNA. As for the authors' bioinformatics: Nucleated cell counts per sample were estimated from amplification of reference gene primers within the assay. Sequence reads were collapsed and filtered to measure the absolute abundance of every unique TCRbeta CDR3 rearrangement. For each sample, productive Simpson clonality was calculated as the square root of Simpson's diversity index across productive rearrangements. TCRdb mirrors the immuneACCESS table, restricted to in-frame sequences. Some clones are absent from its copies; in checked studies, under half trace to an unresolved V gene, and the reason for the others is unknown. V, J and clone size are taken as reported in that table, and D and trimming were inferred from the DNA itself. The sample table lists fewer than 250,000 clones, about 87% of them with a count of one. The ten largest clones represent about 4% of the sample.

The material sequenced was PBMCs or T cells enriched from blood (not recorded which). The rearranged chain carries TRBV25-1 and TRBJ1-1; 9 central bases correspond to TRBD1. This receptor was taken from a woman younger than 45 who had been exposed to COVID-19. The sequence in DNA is TGTGCCAGCAGTGAACCCGACAGGGGGGAAACTGAAGCTTTCTTT. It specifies CASSEPDRGETEAFF.